Shown below are 22 T cell receptor beta chains from a single sample sequenced in a study of T cell changes during pregnancy in multiple sclerosis (dated by TCRdb to between 2018 and 2021). Library construction relied on the immunoSEQ multiplex PCR assay. TCRdb mirrors the immuneACCESS table, restricted to in-frame sequences. Some clones are absent from its copies; in checked studies, under half trace to an unresolved V gene, and the reason for the others is unknown. Within this sample are 90,000 to 120,000 clones, with approximately 93% of them counted one time only. About 3% of the sample comes from the top ten. The sample in question was peripheral blood, obtained after pregnancy. Receptors originate from a female donor with multiple sclerosis, enrolled in a pregnancy study.

The V call is TRBV5-1, the J call TRBJ2-7; 12 positions match TRBD1. This CDR3 region has 15 residues. The V segment lost 5 bases and the J segment 6 bases; nucleotides outside the gene matches: 9. Per the germline V gene, CDR1 is SGHRS and CDR2 is YFSETQ. The CDR3 DNA is TGCGCCAGCAGTGGTTCGGGACAGGGGGCGGGCGAGCAGTACTTC. It yields the protein CASSGSGQGAGEQYF. The full variable domain, its missing parts supplied by reference TRBV5-1 and TRBJ2-7, is KAGVTQTPRYLIKTRGQQVTLSCSPISGHRSVSWYQQTPGQGLQFLFEYFSETQRNKGNFPGRFSGRQFSNSRSEMNVSTLELGDSALYLCASSGSGQGAGEQYFGPGTRLTVT.

This chain uses TRBV18 with TRBJ2-6; D gene ambiguous. CDR1 KGHSH and CDR2 LQKENI come from the germline V gene. V dropped 5 bases and J dropped 1 base, with 18 bases sitting between them. CDR3 length: 18 amino acids. CDR3 residues: CASSEYPPPWSGANVLTF. DNA of the CDR3: TGTGCCAGCTCAGAGTACCCACCGCCGTGGTCTGGGGCCAACGTCCTGACTTTC.

This clone was detected a few times. This chain uses TRBV6-5 with TRBJ1-1, with a weak D call TRBD1 (6 bases). Germline CDR1 MNHEY, CDR2 SVGAGI. With 5 bases removed from V and 7 bases from J, the gap between germline ends came to 20 bases. This CDR3 has 15 amino acids. The CDR3 DNA follows: TGTGCCAGCAGTGCGAAGGGGGTCCTGAACCGTGAAGCTTTCTTT. This translates into CASSAKGVLNREAFF.

This clone has a handful of counts. The chain is built from TRBV19 and TRBJ1-1; the D is unclear. V lost 10 bases and J lost 3, with 6 bases in between. The germline gives CDR1 LNHDA, CDR2 SQIVND (reference sequence). The CDR3 has 10 amino acids. Here the CDR3 DNA reads TGTGCCACCGCGGACACTGAAGCTTTCTTT. Its translation is CATADTEAFF.

This rearrangement joins TRBV6-1 to TRBJ1-2, with TRBD1 as a possible D gene (6 bases). Germline loops: CDR1 MNHNS, CDR2 SASEGT. The ends were cut back, 7 bases at V and 2 bases at J, with 11 bases in the middle. The CDR3 is 13 amino acids. The CDR3 DNA sequence: TGTGCCAGCACCCGGGACAAAAACTATGGCTACACCTTC. Protein: CASTRDKNYGYTF.

The chain is built from TRBV5-5 and TRBJ2-7; TRBD1 matches at 7 bases. The CDR3 covers 14 residues. V was clipped by 4 bases and J by 6 bases; unmatched bases: 10. Germline V lookup: CDR1 SGHKS, CDR2 YYEKEE (reference sequence). The CDR3 DNA follows: TGTGCCAGCAGCCAAGGACAACCAGGGGGCGAGCAGTACTTC. It codes for CASSQGQPGGEQYF.

This chain links TRBV2 with TRBJ2-7, with D maybe TRBD2 (5 bases). The V end was cut by 5 bases, the J end by 2 bases, with 7 bases between. The CDR3 runs to 12 residues. CDR1 and CDR2 from the germline V gene are SNHLY and FYNNEI. This chain's CDR3 is CASSRRTYEQYF. The CDR3 DNA sequence: TGTGCCAGCAGTAGGAGGACCTACGAGCAGTACTTC.

The chain links TRBV7-8 to TRBJ2-5, with unresolved D. The V gene's germline CDR1 is SGHVS and CDR2 FQNEAQ. Trimming shortened V by 2 bases and J by 5 bases, and 18 bases separated the two germline ends. The CDR3 consists of 16 residues. Here the CDR3 reads CASSLMSTEFRETQYF. In nucleotides, the CDR3 is TGTGCCAGCAGCTTAATGAGCACCGAATTCCGGGAGACCCAGTACTTC.

This chain uses TRBV29-1 with TRBJ1-1; D remains unclear. This CDR3 spans 14 amino acids. V was shortened by 7 bases and J by 1 base, with 16 bases between the two germline ends. Germline CDR1 SQVTM, CDR2 ANQGSEA. This chain's CDR3 is CSAPAGFENTEAFF. The CDR3 DNA reads as TGCAGCGCCCCGGCGGGTTTCGAGAACACTGAAGCTTTCTTT. The variable domain in full, completed from reference TRBV29-1 and TRBJ1-1, reads SAVISQKPSRDICQRGTSLTIQCQVDSQVTMMFWYRQQPGQSLTLIATANQGSEATYESGFVIDKFPISRPNLTFSTLTVSNMSPEDSSIYLCSAPAGFENTEAFFGQGTRLTVV.

The rearrangement links TRBV5-4 to TRBJ2-1; 10 bases agree with TRBD1. CDR3 length: 16 amino acids. J lost 5 bases, V lost 1 base, and 6 bases had no gene match. Germline CDR1 SGHNT, CDR2 YYREEE (reference sequence). CDR3 in amino acids: CASSLLGQGMDNEQFF. CDR3 sequence (DNA): TGTGCCAGCAGCTTGTTGGGACAGGGGATGGACAATGAGCAGTTCTTC.

The rearrangement uses TRBV6-5 and TRBJ2-1; D is ambiguous. Trimming left V 0 bases short and J 7 bases short, with 4 bases between. The CDR3 length is 12 residues. The germline CDR1 and CDR2 sequences are MNHEY and SVGAGI. The CDR3: CASSYSNNEQFF. The CDR3 coding sequence is TGTGCCAGCAGTTACTCCAATAATGAGCAGTTCTTC.

The rearrangement links TRBV19 to TRBJ1-6, with 7 bases aligning to TRBD1. The CDR3 runs to 15 residues. With 10 bases clipped from V and 7 bases from J, the junction kept 13 bases outside the gene matches. Germline loops: CDR1 LNHDA, CDR2 SQIVND (reference sequence). The CDR3 region is CATRDRQGGNSPLHF. CDR3 DNA sequence: TGTGCCACCAGAGACCGACAGGGTGGGAATTCACCCCTCCACTTT.

V gene TRBV7-6 combines with J gene TRBJ1-5; 10 bases are a match to TRBD1. Germline CDR1 and CDR2: SGHVS and FNYEAQ. With V trimmed by 5 bases and J by 1 base, 8 bases remained unmatched. The CDR3 is 17 residues long. CDR3 DNA: TGTGCCAGCAGCCCGAGGATGACAGGGGGCAGCAATCAGCCCCAGCATTTT. It codes for CASSPRMTGGSNQPQHF.

This clone appeared once. The chain couples TRBV5-1 to TRBJ1-1; the match to TRBD1 covers 7 bases. This CDR3 is built from 16 residues. J gave up 5 bases and V 4 bases, and 14 bases lay outside the gene matches. In germline, CDR1 is SGHRS, CDR2 YFSETQ. DNA of the CDR3: TGCGCCAGCAGCCCCTGGGGAAGACAGGGAGATACTGAAGCTTTCTTT. As protein: CASSPWGRQGDTEAFF.

The chain couples TRBV11-2 to TRBJ2-1; tentatively, D is TRBD1 (6 bases). Per the germline V gene, CDR1 is SGHAT and CDR2 is FQNNGV. Trimming removed 4 bases at V and 5 bases at J, with 18 bases between. This CDR3 spans 16 amino acids. The CDR3 here is CASSSRDTYLNNEQFF. The DNA for the CDR3 is TGTGCCAGCAGCTCCCGGGACACCTACTTAAACAATGAGCAGTTCTTC.

The rearrangement uses TRBV19 and TRBJ2-5; a weak D match, TRBD2 (5 bases). Trimming pared 2 bases from V and 3 bases from J, leaving 10 bases between. The CDR3 consists of 14 residues. Germline loops: CDR1 LNHDA, CDR2 SQIVND (reference sequence). In nucleotides, the CDR3 is TGTGCCAGTAGTATATTCGGGGTAGAAGAGACCCAGTACTTC. It codes for CASSIFGVEETQYF.

This chain connects TRBV2 to TRBJ2-1; possible D gene TRBD1, 5 bases. This CDR3 is 14 amino acids long. Trimming removed 1 base from V and 7 bases from J, with 11 bases in between. Germline loops: CDR1 SNHLY, CDR2 FYNNEI. The CDR3 spells CASSEVAGINEQFF. CDR3 nucleotide sequence: TGTGCCAGCAGTGAAGTGGCAGGGATAAATGAGCAGTTCTTC.

V and J are TRBV27 and TRBJ2-7; TRBD2 might be the D (6 bases). V was cut by 5 bases and J by 0 bases, with 8 bases left in between. CDR1 and CDR2 (germline): MNHEY, SMNVEV (reference sequence). The CDR3 has 13 amino acids. The CDR3 nucleotides read TGTGCCAGCAGTGCCGGGAGCTCCTACGAGCAGTACTTC. Its translation: CASSAGSSYEQYF.

This rearrangement joins TRBV15 to TRBJ1-1; TRBD1 agrees at 8 bases. Germline lookup yields CDR1 LNHNV and CDR2 YYDKDF (reference sequence). The ends lost 5 bases at V and 4 bases at J; junction bases unmatched: 3. This CDR3 is built from 13 residues. CDR3: CATSVTGGTEAFF. CDR3 bases: TGTGCCACCAGCGTCACAGGGGGCACTGAAGCTTTCTTT.

V usage is TRBV7-9 and J usage is TRBJ2-7; 11 nucleotides align to TRBD1. J lost 5 bases, V lost 5 bases, and 8 bases had no gene match. The length of the CDR3 is 15 residues. The germline V gene encodes CDR1 SEHNR and CDR2 FQNEAQ (reference sequence). The CDR3 is CASSQDRGRGNEQYF. The CDR3 nucleotides are TGTGCCAGCAGCCAGGACAGGGGGCGCGGGAACGAGCAGTACTTC.

V gene TRBV7-8 combines with J gene TRBJ2-7; possible D gene TRBD1, 5 bases. V shed 1 base and J shed 4 bases, with 11 bases lying between them. The germline gives CDR1 SGHVS, CDR2 FQNEAQ. The CDR3 has 14 residues. The DNA for the CDR3 is TGTGCCAGCAGCTTAGGCAGGGTTGGGTACGAGCAGTACTTC. Translated, it gives CASSLGRVGYEQYF.

The chain links TRBV9 to TRBJ1-4; the D is unclear. Trimming removed 3 bases from V and 3 bases from J, with 9 bases in between. This CDR3 has 14 residues. Germline CDR1 reads SGDLS; CDR2 reads YYNGEE. The CDR3 nucleotides read TGTGCCAGCAGCGGTGACATAGCTAATGAAAAACTGTTTTTT. Translating gives CASSGDIANEKLFF.